This record covers a single T cell receptor (beta chain). Its target is unknown. The data belong to a study of persistence of HIV-infected CD4 T cells. Overall study context: Multiple blood draws of up to about 180 mL, except two donors with single leukapheresis. A larger, less memory-rich fraction responded to anti-CD3/anti-CD28 beads than to antigen. Study results and limitations: Compared with CD3/CD28-stimulated cells, CMV- and Gag-responding cells showed lower TCRbeta richness.

The CDR3 runs to 14 residues. The V end was cut by 2 bases, the J end by 2 bases, with 10 bases between. Germline V gene sequence: CDR1 MNHNS, CDR2 SASEGT. Nonspecific anti-CD3/anti-CD28 bead stimulation represents the broad CD4+ T cell repertoire. Responding CD4+ T cells were sorted by upregulation of both CD40 ligand and CD69. Donors had CD4+ T cell counts above 400 cells/uL and were CMV-seropositive. The libraries were made with immunoSEQ version 4 in survey mode. Produced via immunoSEQ multiplex PCR; TCRdb's table is partial and in-frame only. The sample includes tens of thousands of clones, 80% to 95% of them seen just once.

The chain combines TRBV6-1 with TRBJ2-7, with D possibly TRBD2 on 6 matching bases. The sample in question was CD4+ T cells sorted from PBMCs after roughly 18-hour stimulation, obtained from a patient who received antiretroviral therapy. The receptor's source is an adult man with HIV who was CMV-seropositive. The CDR3 nucleotides are TGTGCCAGCAGTGAATACGCGGGAACCTACGAGCAGTACTTC. Protein product: CASSEYAGTYEQYF.